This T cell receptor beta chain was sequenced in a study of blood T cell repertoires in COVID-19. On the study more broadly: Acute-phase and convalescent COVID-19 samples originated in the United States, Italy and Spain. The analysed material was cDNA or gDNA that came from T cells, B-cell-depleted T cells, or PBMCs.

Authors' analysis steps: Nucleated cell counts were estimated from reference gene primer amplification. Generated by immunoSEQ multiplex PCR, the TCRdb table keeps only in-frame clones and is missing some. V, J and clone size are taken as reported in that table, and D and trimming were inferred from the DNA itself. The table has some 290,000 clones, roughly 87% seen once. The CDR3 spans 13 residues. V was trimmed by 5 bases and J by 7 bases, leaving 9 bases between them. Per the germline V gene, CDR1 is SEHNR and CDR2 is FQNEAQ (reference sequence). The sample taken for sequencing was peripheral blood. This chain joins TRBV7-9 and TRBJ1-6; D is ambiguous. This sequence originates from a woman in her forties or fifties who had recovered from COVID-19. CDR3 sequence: CASSAPANSPLHF. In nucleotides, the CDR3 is TGTGCCAGCAGCGCGCCCGCCAATTCACCCCTCCACTTT. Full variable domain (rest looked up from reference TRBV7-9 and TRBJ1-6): DTGVSQNPRHKITKRGQNVTFRCDPISEHNRLYWYRQTLGQGPEFLTYFQNEAQLEKSRLLSDRFSAERPKGSFSTLEIQRTEQGDSAMYLCASSAPANSPLHFGNGTRLTVT.